The T cell receptor beta chain described here comes from a study of tumor-infiltrating lymphocytes in localized non-small cell lung cancer. On the study more broadly: Tumor tissue and non-adjacent uninvolved lung came from each patient.

On this clone: Its target is not known.

Study-wide findings and caveats: Different pieces of the same tissue were used for each assay. Available tissue quantity limited TCR sequencing to a patient subset. No link was found between tumor T-cell fraction and recurrence-free survival.

Germline-derived CDR1 and CDR2 are MNHGY and SVAAGI. This CDR3 comprises 12 residues. V lost 9 bases, J lost 4 bases, and 12 bases lay in between. This table comes from immunoSEQ multiplex PCR, and its TCRdb copy is limited to in-frame clones, with some not included. The top ten clones hold approximately 2% of a sample with tens of thousands of clones, 80% to 90% of them seen once. This chain joins TRBV6-9 and TRBJ1-1; D ambiguous. The receptor comes from a human donor with non-small cell lung cancer. The sample comprised lung tumor tissue. The CDR3 DNA follows: TGTGCCAGATCAAGGGAGGGCACTGAAGCTTTCTTT. This gives the protein CARSREGTEAFF.